This T cell receptor (beta chain) was documented in a study of PD-1 blockade in classical Hodgkin lymphoma. This CDR3 has 13 amino acids. V lost 6 bases and J lost 5; bases outside the gene matches: 6. CDR1 is SNHLY, CDR2 FYNNEI, per germline. On this clone itself: Antigen specificity is unknown.

Study-wide results and limits: Whoever responded completely had baseline diversity much like that seen in newly diagnosed patients. Patients who began taking nivolumab under 1 year after ASCT were left out.

Each patient relapsed following autologous stem cell transplantation, and prior brentuximab vedotin exposure differed. Best responses fell into complete response, partial response or progressive disease. The data were produced by immunoSEQ multiplex PCR, yet TCRdb's version contains in-frame clones alone and is incomplete. The data contain around 70,000 clones, about two thirds of them seen just once; the ten biggest clones take up approximately 8.4%. The chain uses TRBV2 and TRBJ1-1; 7 positions agree with TRBD1. This sample comprised peripheral blood mononuclear cells (PBMCs), obtained before the second cycle of nivolumab. The TCR was taken from a human donor with classical Hodgkin lymphoma. CDR3 in amino acids: CASRDREGTEAFF. For the CDR3, the DNA is TGTGCCAGCAGAGACAGGGAGGGAACTGAAGCTTTCTTT. The full variable domain, in which reference TRBV2 and TRBJ1-1 provide the parts outside the CDR3, is EPEVTQTPSHQVTQMGQEVILRCVPISNHLYFYWYRQILGQKVEFLVSFYNNEISEKSEIFDDQFSVERPDGSNFTLKIRSTKLEDSAMYFCASRDREGTEAFFGQGTRLTVV.